This T cell receptor (beta chain) was captured by sequencing in a study of blood T cell repertoires in COVID-19. Study overall: T cells, B-cell-depleted T cells, or PBMCs provided the cDNA or gDNA that served as material.

Per the authors' pipeline: Estimation of nucleated cell counts was performed using reference gene primer amplification. TCRdb's copy holds only in-frame clones and misses some; the assay was immunoSEQ multiplex PCR. The V and J calls and clone size were taken over from that table, and D and trimming were inferred from the DNA. Among 150,000 to 200,000 clones listed, approximately 86% were seen once. Germline CDR1 WSHSY, CDR2 SAAADI. With 2 bases removed from V and 0 bases from J, the gap between germline ends came to 8 bases. The CDR3 spans 15 residues. The chain employs TRBV10-2 and TRBJ1-3; D unclear. The sample consisted of peripheral blood. This TCR was sampled from a man aged 65-85 years with active or convalescent COVID-19. The CDR3 is CASSEITVSGNTIYF. The CDR3 DNA is TGCGCCAGCAGTGAGATTACAGTCTCTGGAAACACCATATATTTT.